What follows are 4 T cell receptor beta chains derived from one specimen sequenced in a study of cytomegalovirus exposure and HLA in healthy donors. The PCR used 60 Vbeta and 13 Jbeta primers. Profiled with immunoSEQ multiplex PCR; TCRdb holds only in-frame clones, not every one. The sample includes over 130,000 clones, approximately 88% of them seen just once. Sequenced input: PBMCs. The receptors come from a woman aged 35 to 49 in good health and CMV-seronegative.

Turning to this clone: A junction boundary mismatches the germline segment, possibly from a read error. The rearrangement links TRBV18 to TRBJ1-1; 8 nucleotides align to TRBD1. Germline V gives CDR1 KGHSH, CDR2 LQKENI. This CDR3 contains 15 residues. CDR3 nucleotides: TGTGCCGGCTCACCCCGACAGGGGTCAGACACTGAAGCTTTCTTT. Its translation is CAGSPRQGSDTEAFF.

The chain couples TRBV4-1 to TRBJ1-1, with TRBD1 identical over 7 bases. The CDR3 is 14 amino acids. The germline gives CDR1 MGHRA, CDR2 YSYEKL. The V segment lost 3 bases and the J segment 6 bases; nucleotides outside the gene matches: 7. The CDR3 spells CASSHRDRAPEAFF. For the CDR3, the DNA is TGCGCCAGCAGCCATCGCGACAGGGCTCCTGAAGCTTTCTTT.

The V and J genes are TRBV6-1 and TRBJ2-7; D gene unclear. Germline values: CDR1 MNHNS, CDR2 SASEGT. The CDR3 runs 12 residues. The V gene lost 7 bases and the J gene lost 2 bases, with 9 bases spanning the gap. CDR3 amino acids: CASNRRPYEQYF. CDR3 nucleotide sequence: TGTGCCAGCAACCGGCGGCCCTACGAGCAGTACTTC.

Here the CDR3 DNA reads TGTGCCAGCAGCTTGCGGGAACTTAACAATGAGCAGTTCTTC. This translates into CASSLRELNNEQFF. The chain combines TRBV11-3 with TRBJ2-1; D may be TRBD2 (6 bases). The CDR3 is made up of 14 amino acids. The germline CDR1 and CDR2 sequences are SGHNT and YENEEA. V gave up 3 bases and J gave up 5 bases, with 11 bases separating them.